Here is one T cell receptor beta chain with its context. The antigen is undetermined. The data were taken from a study of cytomegalovirus exposure and HLA in healthy donors. Across the whole study: Most genotyped donors, 81% of around 370, had Caucasian-associated genetic ancestry. General observations from the study: Some public TCRs appeared in many individuals, while most sequences were rare. The authors later linked a missense DCLRE1C variant to TCR beta V- and J-gene trimming.

Both 60 Vbeta primers and 13 Jbeta primers went into the PCR. Clones were sequenced by immunoSEQ multiplex PCR, and TCRdb holds only the in-frame ones, with some missing. The profile covers under 200,000 clones, with just over 75% appearing a single time and approximately 2% taken by the ten largest. In germline, CDR1 is SGDLS, CDR2 YYNGEE. There are 14 residues in the CDR3. V shed 0 bases and J shed 1 base, with 8 bases lying between them. The V call is TRBV9, the J call TRBJ2-7; weak D call: TRBD1 (5 bases). Sequenced: PBMCs. This clonotype was obtained from a woman in her thirties in good health and CMV-seropositive. CDR3 nucleotides: TGTGCCAGCAGCGTAGGGGGCGAGTCCTACGAGCAGTACTTC. Translation gives CASSVGGESYEQYF. Complete variable domain (other parts from reference TRBV9 and TRBJ2-7): DSGVTQTPKHLITATGQRVTLRCSPRSGDLSVYWYQQSLDQGLQFLIQYYNGEERAKGNILERFSAQQFPDLHSELNLSSLELGDSALYFCASSVGGESYEQYFGPGTRLTVT.